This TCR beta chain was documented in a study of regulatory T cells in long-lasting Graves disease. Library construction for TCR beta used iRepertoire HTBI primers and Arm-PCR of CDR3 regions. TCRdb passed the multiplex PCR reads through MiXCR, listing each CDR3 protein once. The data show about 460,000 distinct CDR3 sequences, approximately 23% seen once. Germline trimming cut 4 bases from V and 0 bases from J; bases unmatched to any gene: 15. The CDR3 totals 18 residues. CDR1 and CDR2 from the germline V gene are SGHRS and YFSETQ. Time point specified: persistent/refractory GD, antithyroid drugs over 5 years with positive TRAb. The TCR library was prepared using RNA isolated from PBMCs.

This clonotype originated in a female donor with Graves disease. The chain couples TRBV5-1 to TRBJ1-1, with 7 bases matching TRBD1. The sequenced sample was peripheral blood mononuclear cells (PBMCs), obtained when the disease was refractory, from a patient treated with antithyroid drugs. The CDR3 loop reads CASSRYRGPAGMNTEAFF. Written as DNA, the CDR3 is TGCGCCAGCAGCAGATACAGGGGCCCGGCTGGGATGAACACTGAAGCTTTCTTT.